Listed below are T cell receptor beta chains from one sample, sequenced in a study of shared clonotypes between healthy human individuals. Some clones are missing from TCRdb's copy, which holds only in-frame ones; the method was immunoSEQ multiplex PCR. Of about 2.1 million clones listed, 93% are singletons. The specimen was naive CD8+ T cells from PBMCs. Receptors originate from a man between 18 and 35 years old in good health. Some clones in this sample may be carry-over from other donors' samples. The CDR3 runs from the conserved cysteine through the conserved F or W. A D gene is named only where the DNA matches it firmly. A clone size is listed for some rows: how often the clone was seen (once, few, many), or a class if it is expanded.

d_call	v_call	clone_size	j_call	cdr3_nt	cdr3_aa
.	TRBV28	.	TRBJ1-1	TGTGCCAGCAGTTCCGCGGGGGCTGGAACTGAAGCTTTCTTT	CASSSAGAGTEAFF
TRBD1	TRBV14	.	TRBJ2-7	TGTGCCAGCAGCCAAGACGGGGACAGCTCCTACGAGCAGTACTTC	CASSQDGDSSYEQYF
.	TRBV7-9	once	TRBJ2-4	TGTGCCAGCAGCCCCCTCGACAGAGCCAAAAACATTCAGTACTTC	CASSPLDRAKNIQYF
TRBD2	TRBV27	.	TRBJ2-2	TGTGCCAGCAGTTTATCACGGCTAGCGGCCACCGGGGAGCTGTTTTTT	CASSLSRLAATGELFF
TRBD2	TRBV7-2	.	TRBJ2-2	TGTGCCAGCAGCGACCTCGGGACTAGCAACGCCGGGGAGCTGTTTTTT	CASSDLGTSNAGELFF
.	TRBV4-1	.	TRBJ2-1	TGCGCCAGCAGCCAAGGGGCGGAGCATTGGTTCTTC	CASSQGAEHWFF
.	TRBV10-2	.	TRBJ2-7	TGCGCCAGCAGTGAGTCTGGGGACTACGAGCAGTACTTC	CASSESGDYEQYF
.	TRBV27	.	TRBJ2-7	TGTGCCAGCAGTTTATTGGGACCCTCCTACGAGCAGTACTTC	CASSLLGPSYEQYF
TRBD1	TRBV30	.	TRBJ1-6	TGTGCCTGGAGTGTAGGGGCAGGGGGTGCTTCACCCCTCCACTTT	CAWSVGAGGASPLHF
.	TRBV6-5	once	TRBJ2-7	TGTGCCAGCAGTTACGGGGGCTCGGATTACGAGCAGTACTTC	CASSYGGSDYEQYF
TRBD2	TRBV7-9	.	TRBJ2-3	TGTGCCAGCAGCTTTTTGCCGGGGGGTTTCACAGATACGCAGTATTTT	CASSFLPGGFTDTQYF
.	TRBV9	once	TRBJ2-3	TGTGCCAGCAGCGTAGCTGGGACGGGGCGCACAGATACGCAGTATTTT	CASSVAGTGRTDTQYF
.	TRBV29-1	.	TRBJ2-7	TGCAGCGTTGACAGGGGGGGCTACGAGCAGTACTTC	CSVDRGGYEQYF
TRBD1	TRBV27	.	TRBJ1-1	TGTGCCAGCAGTGAAGAACCGGGACAGGGCTTCACTGAAGCTTTCTTT	CASSEEPGQGFTEAFF
.	TRBV28	.	TRBJ2-2	TGTGCCAGCACTGGGCTTCCAAGCGCGAACACCGGGGAGCTGTTTTTT	CASTGLPSANTGELFF
TRBD1	TRBV6-4	.	TRBJ1-4	TGTGCCAGCACCCCCGCACAGGGGGGAGGAAGAACTAATGAAAAACTGTTTTTT	CASTPAQGGGRTNEKLFF
.	TRBV28	.	TRBJ1-2	TGTGCCTCTAGCGGGCGGGGGCAGGGGTATGGCTACACCTTC	CASSGRGQGYGYTF
TRBD2	TRBV11-2	.	TRBJ2-1	TGTGCCAGCAGCAATCCCGGGACTAGCGGGAACCATGAGCAGTTCTTC	CASSNPGTSGNHEQFF
.	TRBV27	.	TRBJ2-7	TGTGCCAGCAAACCCCTTACGGGGGAGCACGAGCAGTACTTC	CASKPLTGEHEQYF
TRBD2	TRBV13	.	TRBJ2-7	TGTGCCAGCAGCACCTCCGGGACTATGACCTACGAGCAGTACTTC	CASSTSGTMTYEQYF
TRBD1	TRBV28	.	TRBJ1-2	TGTGCCACCCGGGGCAACCACAGGGGGCTGGGGTACTATGGCTACACCTTC	CATRGNHRGLGYYGYTF
.	TRBV4-1	few	TRBJ1-5	TGCGCCAGCAGCCTACAGGGAAATCAGCCCCAGCATTTT	CASSLQGNQPQHF
.	TRBV2	.	TRBJ2-1	TGTGCCAGCAGTGGAGAGTTCTTC	CASSGEFF
.	TRBV19	.	TRBJ2-5	TGTGCCAGTAGTATAAGACGTGGAGAGACCCAGTACTTC	CASSIRRGETQYF
TRBD1	TRBV4-2	.	TRBJ2-7	TGTGCCAGCAGCCAAGAAGGACAGGGGTCCTACGAGCAGTACTTC	CASSQEGQGSYEQYF
.	TRBV19	.	TRBJ1-5	TGTGCCAGTAGTATAAGAGACTTAAATCAGCCCCAGCATTTT	CASSIRDLNQPQHF
.	TRBV27	.	TRBJ2-3	TGTGCCAGCTGGGGGGACTGGGATACGCAGTATTTT	CASWGDWDTQYF
.	TRBV11-2	.	TRBJ2-7	TGTGCCAGCAGCTTAGCCTACTACGAGCAGTACTTC	CASSLAYYEQYF
.	TRBV11-2	once	TRBJ1-2	TGTGCCAGCAGCTTAGTTGCGTTGGCAGGTGATGGCTACACCTTC	CASSLVALAGDGYTF
.	TRBV5-4	.	TRBJ1-2	TGTGCCAGCAGCTTGCGTCAGGGCCTCTATGGCTACACCTTC	CASSLRQGLYGYTF
.	TRBV27	.	TRBJ2-7	TGTGCCAGCAGCCAGGGGCTAACCTACGAGCAGTACTTC	CASSQGLTYEQYF
.	TRBV27	.	TRBJ1-4	TGTGCCAGCTATCGGGTAGGAGCTAATGAAAAACTGTTTTTT	CASYRVGANEKLFF
.	TRBV4-1	.	TRBJ2-3	TGCGCCAGCAGCCATGTGACAGCAGATACGCAGTATTTT	CASSHVTADTQYF